These 18 T cell receptor beta chains originate from one sample sequenced in a study of human T cells and chemical hapten exposure. TCRdb called the RACE reads again in MiXCR, with one record for every CDR3 protein. The table lists a few hundred thousand distinct CDR3 sequences, roughly 4.8% of them singletons. The time point: patch test 1, 2 weeks after DPC sensitization. Specified treatment: therapeutic diphenylcyclopropenone sensitization with weekly scalp DPC. Material: whole blood, obtained in connection with sensitization to the hapten diphenylcyclopropenone (DPC). These receptors were taken from a woman between 45 and 65 years old with alopecia areata. Some clones in this sample may be carry-over from other donors' samples.

This clonotype was counted between two and nine times. The CDR3 loop reads CAISESGRANTEAFF. CDR3 sequence (DNA): TGTGCCATCAGTGAGTCGGGGAGGGCGAACACTGAAGCTTTCTTT. The V gene is TRBV10-3, the J gene TRBJ1-1, with D unresolved. V was trimmed by 0 bases and J by 1 base, leaving 9 bases between them. Germline V gene lookup returns CDR1 ENHRY and CDR2 SYGVKD. The CDR3 consists of 15 residues.

This clonotype has at least ten counts. The rearrangement links TRBV5-6 to TRBJ1-2; the match to TRBD1 covers 10 bases. Germline V gene sequence: CDR1 SGHDT, CDR2 YYEEEE. CDR3 length equals 14 residues. V shed 4 bases and J 7 bases; nucleotides not matched to a gene: 7. Here the CDR3 DNA reads TGTGCCAGCAGCCCTGGACAGGGGGGTGGTGGCTACACCTTC. The encoded protein is CASSPGQGGGGYTF.

This clonotype came up many times. V usage is TRBV19 and J usage is TRBJ2-1; TRBD2 matches 7 bases. J gave up 6 bases and V 5 bases, and 10 bases lay outside the gene matches. This CDR3 spans 15 amino acids. Germline CDR1 is LNHDA and CDR2 is SQIVND (reference sequence). For the CDR3, the DNA is TGTGCCAGTAGTGGCGGGGAGGGCCTCTTCAATGAGCAGTTCTTC. Protein product: CASSGGEGLFNEQFF.

The sample holds many counts of this clonotype. Compared with germline, one end of the junction differs, possibly owing to a read error. The genes are TRBV6-4 and TRBJ2-7; 7 positions match TRBD1. Germline lookup yields CDR1 MRHNA and CDR2 SNTAGT. The CDR3 extends over 12 amino acids. CDR3 in amino acids: CASSHIGDSEVF. The CDR3 bases are TGTGCCAGCAGCCACATCGGGGACAGCGAAGTCTTC.

The table lists this clonotype with many counts. The V call is TRBV28, the J call TRBJ1-5, with TRBD1 matching 9 bases. The germline V gene has CDR1 MDHEN and CDR2 SYDVKM. The trim removed 6 bases at V and 7 bases at J, leaving 7 bases unmatched. CDR3 length: 14 residues. In DNA form, the CDR3 reads TGTGCCAGCAGGGACTGGACAGGGGCACAGCCCCAGCATTTT. Protein sequence: CASRDWTGAQPQHF. The full variable domain, its missing parts supplied by reference TRBV28 and TRBJ1-5, is DVKVTQSSRYLVKRTGEKVFLECVQDMDHENMFWYRQDPGLGLRLIYFSYDVKMKEKGDIPEGYSVSREKKERFSLILESASTNQTSMYLCASRDWTGAQPQHFGDGTRLSIL.

The gene calls are TRBV7-9 and TRBJ2-2; D may correspond to TRBD1 or TRBD2 (6 bases each). Trimming left V 3 bases short and J 0 bases short, with 11 bases between. Germline loops: CDR1 SEHNR, CDR2 FQNEAQ (reference sequence). The CDR3 sequence is 16 residues long. This CDR3 is CASSFGGTSNTGELFF. CDR3 DNA sequence: TGTGCCAGCAGCTTCGGCGGGACATCGAACACCGGGGAGCTGTTTTTT.

This clonotype was observed a few times. CDR3 sequence reads: CASSSYISGAGGRETQYF. DNA of the CDR3: TGTGCCAGCAGCTCTTACATCTCCGGGGCAGGGGGCCGGGAGACCCAGTACTTC. V usage is TRBV5-6 and J usage is TRBJ2-5, with 8 bases identical to TRBD1. Germline V gives CDR1 SGHDT, CDR2 YYEEEE. The CDR3 totals 18 residues. With V trimmed by 3 bases and J by 5 bases, 18 bases remained unmatched.

Worth noting for this clonotype: Compared with germline, one end of the junction differs, possibly owing to a read error. CDR3 in DNA: TGTGCCAGCAGTGAAATGCCTTTAGCCAAAAACATTCAGCACTTC. Translated, it gives CASSEMPLAKNIQHF. The J gene is TRBJ2-4, the V gene TRBV6-1, with D unclear. The CDR3 runs 15 residues. In germline, CDR1 is MNHNS, CDR2 SASEGT.

This clonotype was seen repeatedly, ten times or more. This chain joins TRBV6-2 or TRBV6-3 and TRBJ1-5, with D possibly matching TRBD1 (5 bases). CDR3 size: 16 residues. Between the trimmed V and J ends, which lost 1 base and 5 bases, there was a span of 15 bases. Per the germline V gene, CDR1 is MNHEY and CDR2 is SVGEGT. CDR3: CASSYYPGLNYQPQHF. The CDR3 DNA sequence: TGTGCCAGCAGTTACTACCCGGGACTTAACTATCAGCCCCAGCATTTT.

This clonotype was seen repeatedly, ten times or more. V is TRBV3-1 and J is TRBJ2-7, with D perhaps matching TRBD1 or TRBD2 (5 bases each). CDR3 length: 15 residues. Germline loops: CDR1 LGHDT, CDR2 YNNKEL (reference sequence). The V end was cut by 1 base, the J end by 3 bases, with 13 bases between. The DNA of the CDR3 is TGTGCCAGCAGCCAAGCTCCGGGACGGAACTACGAGCAGTACTTC. Its protein is CASSQAPGRNYEQYF.

This clonotype was found many times. The CDR3: CSGNSQETQYF. Written as DNA, the CDR3 is TGCAGCGGGAACAGCCAAGAGACCCAGTACTTC. The genes are TRBV29-1 and TRBJ2-5; no firm D call. With 7 bases removed from V and 1 base from J, the gap between germline ends came to 7 bases. Germline CDR1 SQVTM, CDR2 ANQGSEA. The CDR3 length is 11 residues.

This clonotype was observed at least ten times. The chain uses TRBV29-1 and TRBJ2-3; a weak D match, TRBD2 (5 bases). Germline V lookup: CDR1 SQVTM, CDR2 ANQGSEA. Trimming shortened V by 2 bases and J by 4 bases, and 13 bases separated the two germline ends. The CDR3 contains 14 residues. CDR3 in DNA: TGCAGCGTTGAATCTGCGGGCCGGGCAGATACGCAGTATTTT. Translated, it gives CSVESAGRADTQYF.

This CDR3 is CASSLAGPNGEQFF. The CDR3 coding sequence is TGTGCCAGCAGCTTAGCAGGGCCCAACGGTGAGCAGTTCTTC. The chain uses TRBV11-2 and TRBJ2-1, with D possibly being TRBD1 (5 bases). This CDR3 comprises 14 residues. Trimming took 1 base from V and 9 from J, leaving 13 bases between them. Germline V lookup: CDR1 SGHAT, CDR2 FQNNGV.

This clonotype showed up many times. The J gene is TRBJ1-2, the V gene TRBV29-1; 9 bases fit TRBD1. Germline-derived CDR1 and CDR2 are SQVTM and ANQGSEA. This CDR3 is 15 amino acids long. V lost 3 bases and J lost 2; bases outside the gene matches: 7. This CDR3 is CSVEGQGRNNYGYTF. The CDR3 coding sequence is TGCAGCGTTGAGGGACAGGGCCGAAACAACTATGGCTACACCTTC.

This clonotype was seen more than once but under ten times. The V and J genes are TRBV7-9 and TRBJ1-1; 7 positions agree with TRBD1. Germline CDR1 SEHNR, CDR2 FQNEAQ (reference sequence). This CDR3 is 15 amino acids long. Trimming removed 5 bases from V and 4 bases from J; junction bases left unmatched: 10. CDR3 sequence: CASSAADREITEAFF. DNA of the CDR3: TGTGCCAGCAGCGCCGCAGACAGGGAGATCACTGAAGCTTTCTTT.

The CDR3 DNA is TGTGCCAGCAGTTCAGGGGGCACGAACACTGAAGCTTTCTTT. Translation gives CASSSGGTNTEAFF. The rearrangement joins TRBV28 to TRBJ1-1, with 8 bases fitting TRBD1. Germline V CDR1 and CDR2: MDHEN, SYDVKM. After removal of 4 bases from V and 1 base from J, the junction contained 2 bases not matched to a gene. The CDR3 extends over 14 amino acids.

Points on this clonotype: A much larger clonotype is one base distant, so this may be a read error. The chain has TRBV2 and TRBJ2-4; D is ambiguous. The CDR3 consists of 13 residues. With 4 bases removed from V and 2 bases from J, the gap between germline ends came to 6 bases. In germline, CDR1 is SNHLY, CDR2 FYNNEI. The CDR3 DNA reads TGTGCCAGCAGTGCTGGATCCAAAAACATTCAGTACTTC. Translation gives CASSAGSKNIQYF.

This clonotype appeared many times. This rearrangement joins TRBV5-1 to TRBJ2-3; 8 nucleotides line up with TRBD2. Trimming took 1 base from V and 2 from J; bases not matched to a gene: 3. Germline CDR1 reads SGHRS; CDR2 reads YFSETQ. The CDR3 contains 15 residues. CDR3 sequence reads: CASSLTSGNTDTQYF. CDR3 sequence (DNA): TGCGCCAGCAGCTTGACTAGCGGAAACACAGATACGCAGTATTTT. The variable domain in full, completed from reference TRBV5-1 and TRBJ2-3, reads KAGVTQTPRYLIKTRGQQVTLSCSPISGHRSVSWYQQTPGQGLQFLFEYFSETQRNKGNFPGRFSGRQFSNSRSEMNVSTLELGDSALYLCASSLTSGNTDTQYFGPGTRLTVL.